This T cell receptor (beta chain) was found in a study of blood T cells in healthy people across ages. A J-beta primer mix and a sample-barcoded 5' primer were used in a second PCR of about 7 to 12 cycles. Using its own MiXCR run on the 5' RACE reads, TCRdb lists one record per CDR3 protein. Found here are around 990,000 distinct CDR3 sequences, roughly a quarter of them singletons; the top ten hold around 0.7%. The V end was cut by 4 bases, the J end by 0 bases, with 19 bases between. CDR1 is DFQATT and CDR2 is SNEGSKA in the germline V gene (reference sequence). This CDR3 is built from 17 residues. This same sample was also part of a study on T cells of mothers and their children.

This receptor was obtained from a girl aged 2 to 10 in good health. Sequencing was carried out using blood. The chain combines TRBV20-1 with TRBJ1-3; no firm D call. CDR3 nucleotide sequence: TGCAGTGCTACGACCCCTGGCGGTTTTCGCTCTGGAAACACCATATATTTT. The encoded protein is CSATTPGGFRSGNTIYF.